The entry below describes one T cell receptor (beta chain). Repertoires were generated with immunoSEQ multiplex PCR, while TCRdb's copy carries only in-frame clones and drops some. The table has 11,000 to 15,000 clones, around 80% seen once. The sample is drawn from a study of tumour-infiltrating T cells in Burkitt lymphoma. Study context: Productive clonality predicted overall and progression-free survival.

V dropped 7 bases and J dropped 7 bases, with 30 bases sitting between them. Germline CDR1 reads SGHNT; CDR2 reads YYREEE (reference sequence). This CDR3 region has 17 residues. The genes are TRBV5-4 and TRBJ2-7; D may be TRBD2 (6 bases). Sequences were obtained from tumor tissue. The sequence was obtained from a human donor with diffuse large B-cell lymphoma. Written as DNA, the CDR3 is TGTGCCAGCGACCAAAGGACCCATCCCCGGGACTTTCGAGAGCAGTACGTC. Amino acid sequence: CASDQRTHPRDFREQYV.